This T cell receptor beta chain was profiled in a study of read filtering for tumor transcriptome and immune sequencing. Study-level information: TCR-mapped reads were about 4 to 11 million with IR-seq versus roughly 85 to 1,300 with RNA-seq.

This library used about 400 ng RNA and molecular barcoded adaptors spanning alpha/delta and beta/gamma chains. TCRdb processed the reads anew with MiXCR; each CDR3 protein has one entry. The data show some 25,000 distinct CDR3 sequences, with roughly 19% seen just once and about a sixth held by the top ten. Germline values: CDR1 MGHRA, CDR2 YSYEKL. The CDR3 spans 17 residues. Concerning this clonotype: Germline and junction disagree at one end, which may indicate a read error.

This chain connects TRBV4-1 to TRBJ2-1; 7 positions agree with TRBD2. This TCR was recovered from a donor aged 40 or older with multiple myeloma. The sequenced material came from a population of CD138-negative cells sorted from bone marrow. The CDR3 spells CGSSQDGPSGCYNEQFF. The CDR3 bases are TGCGGCAGCAGCCAAGACGGACCTAGCGGCTGTTACAATGAGCAGTTCTTC.